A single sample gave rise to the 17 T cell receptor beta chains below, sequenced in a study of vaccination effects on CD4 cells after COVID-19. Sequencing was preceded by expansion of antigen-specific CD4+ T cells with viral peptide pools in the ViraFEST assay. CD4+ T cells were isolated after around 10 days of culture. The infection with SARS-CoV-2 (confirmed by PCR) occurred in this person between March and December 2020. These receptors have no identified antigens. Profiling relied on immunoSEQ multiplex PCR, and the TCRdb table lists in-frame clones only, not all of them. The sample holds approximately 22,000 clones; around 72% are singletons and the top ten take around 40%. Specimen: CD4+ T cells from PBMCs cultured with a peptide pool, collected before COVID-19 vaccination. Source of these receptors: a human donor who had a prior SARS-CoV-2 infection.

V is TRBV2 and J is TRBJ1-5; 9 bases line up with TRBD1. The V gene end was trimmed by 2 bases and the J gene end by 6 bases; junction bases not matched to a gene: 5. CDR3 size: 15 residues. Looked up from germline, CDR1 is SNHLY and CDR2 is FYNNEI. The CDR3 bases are TGTGCCAGCAGTGAAACTCCGACAGGGGGTCAGCCCCAGCATTTT. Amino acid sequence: CASSETPTGGQPQHF.

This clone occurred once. CDR3 in amino acids: CASSQMAWVGTEAFF. CDR3 in DNA: TGTGCCAGCAGCCAAATGGCGTGGGTTGGCACTGAAGCTTTCTTT. The V gene is TRBV16, the J gene TRBJ1-1; D not certain. V was clipped by 2 bases and J by 4 bases, with 14 bases between them. The CDR3 has 15 amino acids. Per germline, CDR1 KGHSY and CDR2 FQNENV.

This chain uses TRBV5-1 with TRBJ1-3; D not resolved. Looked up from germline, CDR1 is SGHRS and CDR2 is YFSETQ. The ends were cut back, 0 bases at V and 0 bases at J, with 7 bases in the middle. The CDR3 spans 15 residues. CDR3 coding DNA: TGCGCCAGCAGCTTGGAACTCAGCTCTGGAAACACCATATATTTT. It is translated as CASSLELSSGNTIYF.

The CDR3 bases are TGTGCCAGCAGCGGACGAGGGCTCGGGGATACGCAGTATTTT. This encodes CASSGRGLGDTQYF. This chain links TRBV9 with TRBJ2-3, with D possibly TRBD2 on 5 matching bases. V shed 3 bases and J shed 6 bases, with 14 bases lying between them. The CDR3 covers 14 residues. From germline, CDR1 is SGDLS and CDR2 YYNGEE.

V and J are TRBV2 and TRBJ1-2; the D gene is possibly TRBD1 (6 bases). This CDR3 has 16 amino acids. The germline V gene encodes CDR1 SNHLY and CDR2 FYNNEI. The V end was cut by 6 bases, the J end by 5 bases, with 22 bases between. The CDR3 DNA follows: TGTGCCAGCAGCGCCCCGGACAGCGACACATTTTATGGCTACACCTTC. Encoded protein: CASSAPDSDTFYGYTF.

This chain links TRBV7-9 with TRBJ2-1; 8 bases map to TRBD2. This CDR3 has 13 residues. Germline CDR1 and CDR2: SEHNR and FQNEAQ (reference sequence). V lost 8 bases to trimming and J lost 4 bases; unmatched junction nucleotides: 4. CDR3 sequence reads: CASRAGEYNEQFF. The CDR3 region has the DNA TGTGCCAGCCGAGCGGGAGAGTACAATGAGCAGTTCTTC.

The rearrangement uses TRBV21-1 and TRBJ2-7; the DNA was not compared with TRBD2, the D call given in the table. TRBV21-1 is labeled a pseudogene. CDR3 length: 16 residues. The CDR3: CASSKQGGLVVYEQYF. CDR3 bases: TGTGCCAGCAGCAAACAGGGGGGACTAGTCGTCTACGAGCAGTACTTC.

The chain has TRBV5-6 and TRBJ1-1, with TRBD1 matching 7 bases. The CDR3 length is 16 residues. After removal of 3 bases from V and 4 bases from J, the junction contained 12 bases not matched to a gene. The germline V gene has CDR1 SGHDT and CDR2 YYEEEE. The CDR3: CASSSRQGYFSTEAFF. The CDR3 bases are TGTGCCAGCAGCTCCAGACAGGGTTATTTCTCCACTGAAGCTTTCTTT.

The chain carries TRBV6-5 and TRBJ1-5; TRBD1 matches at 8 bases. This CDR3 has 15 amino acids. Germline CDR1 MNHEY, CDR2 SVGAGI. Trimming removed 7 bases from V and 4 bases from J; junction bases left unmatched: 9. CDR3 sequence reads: CASTTDRGWNQPQHF. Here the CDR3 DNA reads TGTGCCAGCACTACCGACAGGGGTTGGAATCAGCCCCAGCATTTT.

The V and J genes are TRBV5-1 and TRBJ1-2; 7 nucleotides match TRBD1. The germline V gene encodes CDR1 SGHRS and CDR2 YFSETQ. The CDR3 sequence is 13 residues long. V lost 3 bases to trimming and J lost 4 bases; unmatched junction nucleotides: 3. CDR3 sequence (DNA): TGCGCCAGCAGCTCGACAGGGTTCTATGGCTACACCTTC. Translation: CASSSTGFYGYTF. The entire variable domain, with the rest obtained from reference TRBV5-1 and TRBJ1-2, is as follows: KAGVTQTPRYLIKTRGQQVTLSCSPISGHRSVSWYQQTPGQGLQFLFEYFSETQRNKGNFPGRFSGRQFSNSRSEMNVSTLELGDSALYLCASSSTGFYGYTFGSGTRLTVV.

CDR3 residues: CASSLGVTAGAFF. In DNA, the CDR3 is TGTGCCAGCAGCTTAGGGGTCACAGCTGGCGCTTTCTTT. V usage is TRBV7-2 and J usage is TRBJ1-1; D uncertain. Deletions cut 1 base from V and 11 bases from J, with 14 bases between. The length of the CDR3 is 13 residues. CDR1 is SGHTA, CDR2 FQGNSA, per germline.

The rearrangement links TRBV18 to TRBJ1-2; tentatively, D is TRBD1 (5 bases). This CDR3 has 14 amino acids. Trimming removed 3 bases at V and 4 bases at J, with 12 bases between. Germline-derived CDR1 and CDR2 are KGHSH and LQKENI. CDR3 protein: CASSPTRDVYGYTF. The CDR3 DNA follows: TGTGCCAGCTCACCCACCAGGGACGTCTATGGCTACACCTTC.

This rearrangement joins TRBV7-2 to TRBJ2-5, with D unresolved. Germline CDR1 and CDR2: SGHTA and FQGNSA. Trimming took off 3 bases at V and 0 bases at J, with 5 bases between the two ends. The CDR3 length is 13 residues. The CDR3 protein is CASSFGYQETQYF. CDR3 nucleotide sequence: TGTGCCAGCAGCTTCGGATACCAAGAGACCCAGTACTTC. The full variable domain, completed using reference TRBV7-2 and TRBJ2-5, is GAGVSQSPSNKVTEKGKDVELRCDPISGHTALYWYRQSLGQGLEFLIYFQGNSAPDKSGLPSDRFSAERTGGSVSTLTIQRTQQEDSAVYLCASSFGYQETQYFGPGTRLLVL.

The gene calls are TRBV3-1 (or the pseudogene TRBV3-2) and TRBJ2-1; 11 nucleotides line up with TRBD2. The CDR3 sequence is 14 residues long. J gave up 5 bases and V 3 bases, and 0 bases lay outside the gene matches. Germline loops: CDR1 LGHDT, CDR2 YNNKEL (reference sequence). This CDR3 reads CASSQGLADNEQFF. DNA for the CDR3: TGTGCCAGCAGCCAGGGACTAGCGGACAATGAGCAGTTCTTC.

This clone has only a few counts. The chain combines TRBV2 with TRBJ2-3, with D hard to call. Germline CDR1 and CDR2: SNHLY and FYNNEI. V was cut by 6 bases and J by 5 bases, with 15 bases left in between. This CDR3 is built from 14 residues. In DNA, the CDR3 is TGTGCCAGCAGGATGAGGTGGTCGGGAGATACGCAGTATTTT. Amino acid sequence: CASRMRWSGDTQYF. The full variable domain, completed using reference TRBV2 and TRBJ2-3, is EPEVTQTPSHQVTQMGQEVILRCVPISNHLYFYWYRQILGQKVEFLVSFYNNEISEKSEIFDDQFSVERPDGSNFTLKIRSTKLEDSAMYFCASRMRWSGDTQYFGPGTRLTVL.

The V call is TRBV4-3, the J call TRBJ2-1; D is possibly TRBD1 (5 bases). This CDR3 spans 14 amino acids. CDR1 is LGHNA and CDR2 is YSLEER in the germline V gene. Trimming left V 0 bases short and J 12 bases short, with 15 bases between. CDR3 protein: CASSQDVRVLWQFF. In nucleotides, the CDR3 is TGCGCCAGCAGCCAAGATGTCAGGGTTTTATGGCAGTTCTTC.

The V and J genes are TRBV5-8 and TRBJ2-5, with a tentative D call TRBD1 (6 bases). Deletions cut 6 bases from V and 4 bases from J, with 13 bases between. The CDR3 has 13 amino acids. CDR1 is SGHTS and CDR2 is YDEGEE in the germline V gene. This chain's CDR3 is CASNNRDRETQYF. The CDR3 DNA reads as TGTGCCAGCAATAACAGGGATCGAGAGACCCAGTACTTC.